This T cell receptor beta chain appears in the sequencing data of a study of blood T cell repertoires in COVID-19. On the study more broadly: Samples taken during acute and convalescent COVID-19 were collected in the United States, Italy and Spain. In each case, the material was cDNA or gDNA derived from T cells, B-cell-depleted T cells, or PBMCs.

Original processing notes: By means of reference gene primer amplification, nucleated cell counts were estimated. TCRdb keeps only in-frame clones here, not all; method: immunoSEQ multiplex PCR. The V and J calls and clone size were taken over from that table, and D and trimming were inferred from the DNA. This sample carries roughly 64,000 clones, about nine tenths of them seen once, and the ten largest clones take around 8.4%. The sample comprised peripheral blood. The sequence was collected from a woman of 80 years or more with active COVID-19.

The CDR3 nucleotides read TGTGCCAGCAGCTGGGGATACTCAGCGGGAGGAGGAGGGGAGACCCAGTACTTC. Translating gives CASSWGYSAGGGGETQYF. The chain is built from TRBV5-5 and TRBJ2-5, with TRBD2 matching over 9 bases. The V gene's germline CDR1 is SGHKS and CDR2 YYEKEE (reference sequence). The CDR3 runs 18 residues. J gave up 5 bases and V 3 bases, and 17 bases lay outside the gene matches.